The 20 T cell receptor beta chains presented below share a single source sample, sequenced in a study of response to subunit inactivated influenza vaccine. A single record per CDR3 protein comes from TCRdb applying MiXCR to the RT-PCR reads. Among almost 600,000 distinct CDR3 sequences, around 13% were seen once, and the ten largest hold 11%. Material: PBMCs from blood, obtained 11 to 12 days after vaccination. These receptors came from a man between 50 and 59 years old who received an inactivated influenza vaccine.

V gene TRBV4-3 combines with J gene TRBJ2-5; 10 bases are a match to TRBD2. V was pared by 0 bases and J by 4 bases, with 17 bases of the junction left unmatched. The CDR3 length is 20 residues. Germline lookup yields CDR1 LGHNA and CDR2 YSLEER. CDR3 residues: CASSQEVPAGGPGGRETQYF. CDR3 bases: TGCGCCAGCAGCCAAGAAGTACCAGCGGGAGGGCCGGGAGGACGAGAGACCCAGTACTTC.

Ten or more counts support this clonotype. The V gene is TRBV7-2, the J gene TRBJ2-3; D uncertain. The V end lost 1 base, the J end lost 9 bases, and 11 bases lay between the germline ends. The CDR3 has 13 residues. Germline V lookup: CDR1 SGHTA, CDR2 FQGNSA. Here the CDR3 reads CASSLDIQHTQYF. CDR3 nucleotide sequence: TGTGCCAGCAGCTTAGATATCCAGCACACGCAGTATTTT.

This clonotype has just a few counts. This rearrangement joins TRBV7-2 to TRBJ2-1; D is possibly TRBD1 (6 bases). The V gene's germline CDR1 is SGHTA and CDR2 FQGNSA. The V and J ends lost 3 bases and 3 bases respectively, with 9 bases between them. This CDR3 is built from 14 residues. CDR3: CASSLDSYYNEQFF. The DNA for the CDR3 is TGTGCCAGCAGCTTGGACAGCTACTACAATGAGCAGTTCTTC.

The J gene is TRBJ1-5, the V gene TRBV5-8, with 8 bases matching TRBD1. The CDR3 has 15 residues. V lost 4 bases to trimming and J lost 0 bases; unmatched junction nucleotides: 3. Germline loops: CDR1 SGHTS, CDR2 YDEGEE. The CDR3 sequence: CASSQGQVSNQPQHF. CDR3 bases: TGTGCCAGCAGCCAGGGACAGGTTAGCAATCAGCCCCAGCATTTT.

The chain carries TRBV20-1 and TRBJ1-5; tentatively, D is TRBD1 (5 bases). CDR1 is DFQATT, CDR2 SNEGSKA, per germline (reference sequence). Trimming stripped 3 bases from V and 5 bases from J, with 11 bases between. The CDR3 is 13 amino acids. Here the CDR3 DNA reads TGCAGTGCTAGTAGGGGAGTGGATCAGCCCCAGCATTTT. It is translated as CSASRGVDQPQHF.

In its sample, this clonotype was seen a few times. The chain combines TRBV12-3 or TRBV12-4 with TRBJ2-7; 7 bases map to TRBD1. Trimming removed 6 bases from V and 6 bases from J; junction bases left unmatched: 8. The CDR3 runs to 13 residues. The CDR3 DNA reads TGTGCCAGCAGATCCTACAGGGGTGGCGAGCAGTACTTC. Encoded protein: CASRSYRGGEQYF.

V usage is TRBV9 and J usage is TRBJ2-3; D gene ambiguous. The germline gives CDR1 SGDLS, CDR2 YYNGEE. V dropped 0 bases and J dropped 5 bases, with 10 bases sitting between them. The CDR3 has 14 residues. DNA for the CDR3: TGTGCCAGCAGCGTAGTATCATTGGGAGATACGCAGTATTTT. Translating gives CASSVVSLGDTQYF.

This sequence joins TRBV24-1 and TRBJ2-6, with D hard to call. Trimming removed 5 bases at V and 0 bases at J, with 4 bases between. This CDR3 has 14 amino acids. The V gene's germline CDR1 is KGHDR and CDR2 SFDVKD. The CDR3 sequence is CATSARSGANVLTF. CDR3 DNA sequence: TGTGCCACCAGTGCCCGCTCTGGGGCCAACGTCCTGACTTTC.

This chain joins TRBV11-1 and TRBJ2-7; 9 nucleotides match TRBD1. Germline V gene lookup returns CDR1 SGHAT and CDR2 FQDESV (reference sequence). V shed 4 bases, J shed 4 bases, and the junction held 17 bases outside the gene matches. This CDR3 is 18 amino acids long. The CDR3 loop reads CASSSTGTGISSVYEQYF. CDR3 nucleotides: TGTGCCAGCAGCTCCACCGGGACAGGGATCTCTAGTGTTTACGAGCAGTACTTC.

This clonotype occurred a few times. This chain uses TRBV4-1 with TRBJ2-1; D remains unclear. Looked up from germline, CDR1 is MGHRA and CDR2 is YSYEKL. The CDR3 runs 15 residues. Trimming left V 0 bases short and J 8 bases short, with 14 bases between. CDR3 loop: CASSQETSSLDEQFF. CDR3 nucleotides: TGCGCCAGCAGCCAAGAAACGTCGTCCTTGGATGAGCAGTTCTTC.

This chain links TRBV7-2 with TRBJ2-1, with TRBD2 identical over 8 bases. Germline V gene lookup returns CDR1 SGHTA and CDR2 FQGNSA. The CDR3 totals 16 residues. J gave up 0 bases and V 9 bases, and 10 bases lay outside the gene matches. The CDR3 sequence is CASQLQRGSSYNEQFF. The CDR3 bases are TGTGCCAGTCAACTTCAGCGGGGGAGCTCCTACAATGAGCAGTTCTTC.

This clonotype was seen a few times. The V and J genes are TRBV7-9 and TRBJ2-3; D possibly corresponds to TRBD1 (6 bases). Germline values: CDR1 SEHNR, CDR2 FQNEAQ (reference sequence). The CDR3 runs to 13 residues. The V and J ends lost 4 bases and 12 bases respectively, with 17 bases between them. CDR3 nucleotide sequence: TGTGCCAGCAGCTCAAGGGGGACGGGAACCCAGTATTTT. Its translation is CASSSRGTGTQYF.

Comments on this clonotype: At one end the junction does not follow the germline gene, possibly because of a read error. The CDR3 DNA is TGCGCCACCAGCGCAGGGTCATCACCCCTCCACTTT. Translating gives CATSAGSSPLHF. The genes are TRBV5-1 and TRBJ1-6, with D perhaps matching TRBD1 (5 bases). This CDR3 has 12 residues. The germline gives CDR1 SGHRS, CDR2 YFSETQ.

The chain has TRBV5-5 and TRBJ2-1, with TRBD1 matching over 9 bases. Germline loops: CDR1 SGHKS, CDR2 YYEKEE (reference sequence). Germline trimming cut 5 bases from V and 10 bases from J; bases unmatched to any gene: 13. The CDR3 contains 15 residues. The chain's CDR3 is CASSYTGTGFWEQFF. The CDR3 DNA sequence: TGTGCCAGCAGTTATACCGGGACAGGGTTTTGGGAGCAGTTCTTC.

This clonotype was seen a few times. The chain joins TRBV18 to TRBJ2-2; D not certain. In germline, CDR1 is KGHSH, CDR2 LQKENI. The length of the CDR3 is 15 residues. V lost 3 bases to trimming and J lost 0 bases, with 8 bases between them. CDR3 sequence reads: CASSPGRANTGELFF. The CDR3 DNA sequence: TGTGCCAGCTCACCGGGCAGAGCGAACACCGGGGAGCTGTTTTTT.

This clonotype was detected only a few times. The gene calls are TRBV3-1 and TRBJ2-2, with 7 bases lining up with TRBD1. Germline V gives CDR1 LGHDT, CDR2 YNNKEL (reference sequence). Germline trimming cut 6 bases from V and 3 bases from J; bases unmatched to any gene: 7. The CDR3 is 15 amino acids. The CDR3 sequence: CASSPYGTDTGELFF. The CDR3 DNA reads TGTGCCAGCAGTCCATACGGGACAGACACCGGGGAGCTGTTTTTT. Full variable domain (rest looked up from reference TRBV3-1 and TRBJ2-2): DTAVSQTPKYLVTQMGNDKSIKCEQNLGHDTMYWYKQDSKKFLKIMFSYNNKELIINETVPNRFSPKSPDKAHLNLHINSLELGDSAVYFCASSPYGTDTGELFFGEGSRLTVL.

With respect to this clonotype: The CDR3 does not close with the conserved phenylalanine or tryptophan, likely indicating a read error. This chain connects TRBV5-1 to TRBJ2-7, with no clear D. Trimming took 2 bases from V and 4 from J, leaving 13 bases between them. The CDR3 length is 14 residues. Per germline, CDR1 SGHRS and CDR2 YFSETQ. CDR3 region: CASSLRHISYEQYL. CDR3 nucleotides: TGCGCCAGCAGCTTACGGCACATAAGTTACGAGCAGTACTTA.

This clonotype showed up just a few times. The chain uses TRBV20-1 and TRBJ2-1; no reliable D call. Germline V CDR1 and CDR2: DFQATT, SNEGSKA (reference sequence). There are 13 residues in the CDR3. V was clipped by 4 bases and J by 3 bases, with 10 bases between them. The CDR3 sequence: CSAILEHYNEQFF. The CDR3 bases are TGCAGTGCTATATTAGAGCACTACAATGAGCAGTTCTTC.

DNA of the CDR3: TGTGCCAGCGGCCCTTACTACGAGCAGTACTTC. Its protein product is CASGPYYEQYF. The V and J genes are TRBV27 and TRBJ2-7; D gene uncertain. CDR1 MNHEY and CDR2 SMNVEV come from the germline V gene (reference sequence). There are 11 residues in the CDR3. The ends were cut back, 8 bases at V and 3 bases at J, with 8 bases in the middle.

This clonotype was picked up many times. The chain links TRBV10-3 to TRBJ1-4; 7 nucleotides line up with TRBD1. Germline-derived CDR1 and CDR2 are ENHRY and SYGVKD. The CDR3 consists of 14 residues. The V gene end was trimmed by 4 bases and the J gene end by 3 bases; junction bases not matched to a gene: 2. The CDR3 DNA sequence: TGTGCCATCAGTGGCGGGACAGCTAATGAAAAACTGTTTTTT. It encodes CAISGGTANEKLFF.